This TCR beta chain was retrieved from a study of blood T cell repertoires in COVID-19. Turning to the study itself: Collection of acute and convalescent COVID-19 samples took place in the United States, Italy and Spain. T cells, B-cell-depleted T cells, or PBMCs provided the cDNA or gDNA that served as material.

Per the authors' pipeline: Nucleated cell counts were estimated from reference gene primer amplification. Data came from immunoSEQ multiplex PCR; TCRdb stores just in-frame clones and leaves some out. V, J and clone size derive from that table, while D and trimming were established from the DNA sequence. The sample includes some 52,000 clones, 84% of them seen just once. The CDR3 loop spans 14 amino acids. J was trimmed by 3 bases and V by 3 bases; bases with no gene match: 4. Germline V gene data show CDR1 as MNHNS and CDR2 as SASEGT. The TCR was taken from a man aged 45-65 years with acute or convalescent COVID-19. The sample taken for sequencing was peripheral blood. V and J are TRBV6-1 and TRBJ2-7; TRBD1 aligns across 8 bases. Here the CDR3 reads CASSDQGALYEQYF. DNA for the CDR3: TGTGCCAGCAGTGATCAGGGGGCTCTCTACGAGCAGTACTTC.